Described below is a single TCR beta chain sequence and its context. This entry is derived from a study of T cell responses to AZD1222 COVID-19 vaccine. Some clones are missing from TCRdb's copy, which holds only in-frame ones; the method was immunoSEQ multiplex PCR. The sample gives approximately 100,000 clones, 90% to 95% of which show up once; over 6.5% is in the top ten. The origin of this receptor is an adult in good health. The sample consisted of peripheral blood, taken on day 0 of AZD1222 vaccination.

The DNA for the CDR3 is TGTGCCAGCAGGGCCCTGGGACTAGCGGGAGGGTTAACCTACGAGCAGTACTTC. It encodes CASRALGLAGGLTYEQYF. This chain joins TRBV27 and TRBJ2-7; 16 nucleotides align to TRBD2. The CDR3 sequence is 18 residues long. Germline V gene sequence: CDR1 MNHEY, CDR2 SMNVEV (reference sequence). V was pared by 6 bases and J by 2 bases, with 10 bases of the junction left unmatched.